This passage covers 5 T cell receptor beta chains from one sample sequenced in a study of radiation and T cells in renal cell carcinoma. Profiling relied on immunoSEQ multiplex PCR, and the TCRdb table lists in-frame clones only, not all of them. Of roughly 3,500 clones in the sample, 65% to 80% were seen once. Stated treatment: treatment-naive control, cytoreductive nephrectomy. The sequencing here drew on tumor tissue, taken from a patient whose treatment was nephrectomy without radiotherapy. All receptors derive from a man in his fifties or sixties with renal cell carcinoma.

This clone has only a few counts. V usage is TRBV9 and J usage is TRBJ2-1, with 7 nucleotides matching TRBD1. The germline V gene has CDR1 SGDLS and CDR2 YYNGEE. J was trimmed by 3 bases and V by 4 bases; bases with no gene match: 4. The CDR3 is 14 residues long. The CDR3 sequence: CASSPGDSYNEQFF. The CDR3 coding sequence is TGTGCCAGCAGCCCCGGGGACAGCTACAATGAGCAGTTCTTC.

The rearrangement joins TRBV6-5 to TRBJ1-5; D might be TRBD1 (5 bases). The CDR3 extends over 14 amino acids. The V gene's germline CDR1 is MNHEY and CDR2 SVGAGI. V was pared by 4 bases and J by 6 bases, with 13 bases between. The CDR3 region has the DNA TGTGCCAGCAGTTCAGCGGGGCCGGGTCAGCCCCAGCATTTT. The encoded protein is CASSSAGPGQPQHF.

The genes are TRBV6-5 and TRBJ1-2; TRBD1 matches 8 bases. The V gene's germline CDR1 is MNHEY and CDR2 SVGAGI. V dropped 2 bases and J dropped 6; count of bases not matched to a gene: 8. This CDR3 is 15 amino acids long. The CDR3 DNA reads TGTGCCAGCAGTTACGGGCAGGGGGCAGGGGATGGCTACACCTTC. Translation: CASSYGQGAGDGYTF.

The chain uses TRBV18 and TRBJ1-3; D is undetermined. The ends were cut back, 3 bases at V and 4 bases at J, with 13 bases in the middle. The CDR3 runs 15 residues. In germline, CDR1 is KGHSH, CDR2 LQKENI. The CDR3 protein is CASSPSVLSGNTIYF. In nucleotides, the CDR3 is TGTGCCAGCTCACCCTCAGTTTTGTCCGGAAACACCATATATTTT.

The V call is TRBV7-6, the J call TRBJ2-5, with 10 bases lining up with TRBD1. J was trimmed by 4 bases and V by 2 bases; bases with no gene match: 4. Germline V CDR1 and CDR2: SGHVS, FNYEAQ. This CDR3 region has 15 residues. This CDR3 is CASSLQRDRGETQYF. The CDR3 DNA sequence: TGTGCCAGCAGCTTACAGCGGGACAGGGGAGAGACCCAGTACTTC.